This T cell receptor beta chain stems from a study of cytomegalovirus exposure and HLA in healthy donors. Points on this clone: Its antigen is currently unknown.

CDR1 is SNHLY and CDR2 is FYNNEI in the germline V gene. The CDR3 is made up of 15 amino acids. After removal of 6 bases from V and 1 base from J, the junction contained 5 bases not matched to a gene. Healthy people donating bone marrow made up the donors. Use of 60 Vbeta and 13 Jbeta primers characterized the PCR. Libraries were prepared by immunoSEQ multiplex PCR; TCRdb keeps only in-frame clonotypes and omits some of them. The sample holds over 150,000 clones, roughly 84% seen once. Whole-study findings and limits: Certain indistinguishable V segments, among them TRBV6-2 and TRBV6-3, were excluded. The study had only CMV serostatus as immune exposure information. The authors later linked a missense DCLRE1C variant to TCR beta V- and J-gene trimming.

V gene TRBV2 combines with J gene TRBJ2-2; TRBD1 matches 7 bases. This clonotype was obtained from a boy under 10 years old in good health and CMV-seronegative. The sample was PBMCs. The CDR3 DNA is TGTGCCAGCAGGAGGACAGGCCAGAACACCGGGGAGCTGTTTTTT. Its protein product is CASRRTGQNTGELFF.